A selection of T cell receptor beta chains follows, all from one sample in a study of blood T cell repertoires in COVID-19. The repertoire was sequenced with immunoSEQ multiplex PCR; TCRdb's copy has only in-frame clones and lacks some. The repertoire has around 300,000 clones, over 75% of them found once; the top ten carry 13%. The sequencing input was peripheral blood. These receptors were obtained from a human donor in a cohort sampled during active COVID-19. The CDR3 runs from the conserved cysteine through the conserved F or W. The D gene is left open where the match is weak. The size entry is marked missing in some rows and otherwise reads once, few, many or a size class.

length	V	J	size	D	CDR3	DNA
15	TRBV27	TRBJ1-4	.	TRBD1	CASSRQGSPNEKLFF	TGTGCCAGCAGTCGACAGGGCAGCCCAAATGAAAAACTGTTTTTT
14	TRBV5-1	TRBJ2-5	.	TRBD2	CASSPGGREQTQYF	TGCGCCAGCAGCCCGGGAGGGCGGGAGCAGACCCAGTACTTC
16	TRBV7-9	TRBJ2-2	.	TRBD2	CASSLRLAGNTGELFF	TGTGCCAGCAGCTTACGACTAGCGGGAAACACCGGGGAGCTGTTTTTT
14	TRBV6-5	TRBJ1-5	.	TRBD1	CASSSWTGNQPQHF	TGTGCCAGCAGTTCCTGGACAGGGAATCAGCCCCAGCATTTT
16	TRBV7-9	TRBJ2-1	.	.	CASSPPEQVLYNEQFF	TGTGCCAGCAGCCCCCCGGAACAGGTACTTTACAATGAGCAGTTCTTC
14	TRBV18	TRBJ2-5	once	.	CASSPWGVKETQYF	TGTGCCAGCTCACCATGGGGGGTCAAAGAGACCCAGTACTTC
14	TRBV19	TRBJ1-2	.	TRBD1	CASVPTGKGAGYTF	TGTGCCAGTGTCCCGACAGGGAAAGGGGCTGGCTACACCTTC
17	TRBV7-2	TRBJ1-1	.	.	CASRPQAARGGNTEAFF	TGTGCCAGCAGGCCGCAAGCCGCTCGCGGGGGCAACACTGAAGCTTTCTTT
15	TRBV24-1	TRBJ1-2	.	TRBD1	CATSDSRGRGYGYTF	TGTGCCACCAGTGATTCCAGGGGGCGTGGGTATGGCTACACCTTC
12	TRBV19	TRBJ1-4	.	.	CASSRINEKLFF	TGTGCCAGTAGCAGGATTAATGAAAAACTGTTTTTT
14	TRBV2	TRBJ2-4	.	.	CASKSNEAKNIQYF	TGTGCCAGCAAGTCTAACGAAGCCAAAAACATTCAGTACTTC
13	TRBV3-1/TRBV3-2	TRBJ2-2	.	TRBD2	CASSGGASGELFF	TGTGCCAGCTCCGGGGGGGCCAGTGGGGAGCTGTTTTTT
13	TRBV18	TRBJ1-2	.	TRBD1	CASSPDRVSGYTF	TGTGCCAGCTCACCGGACAGGGTGAGTGGCTACACCTTC
14	TRBV27	TRBJ2-7	.	.	CASSVYQGMVEQYF	TGTGCCAGCAGTGTGTATCAGGGGATGGTGGAGCAGTACTTC
16	TRBV6-6	TRBJ1-1	.	.	CASSQPLDTMNTEAFF	TGTGCCAGCAGCCAACCTCTGGACACCATGAACACTGAAGCTTTCTTT
14	TRBV27	TRBJ2-7	.	TRBD1	CASSIGTGNYEQYF	TGTGCCAGCAGTATCGGGACAGGGAACTACGAGCAGTACTTC
12	TRBV30	TRBJ1-2	many	.	CAWTRFNYGYTF	TGTGCCTGGACCAGATTCAACTATGGCTACACCTTC
16	TRBV3-1/TRBV3-2	TRBJ2-1	.	.	CASSQATGAGFYEQFF	TGTGCCAGCAGCCAAGCAACGGGCGCGGGTTTTTATGAGCAGTTCTTC
14	TRBV15	TRBJ2-1	.	TRBD2	CATSGGTTGNEQFF	TGTGCCACCAGCGGCGGGACTACCGGCAATGAGCAGTTCTTC
12	TRBV2	TRBJ1-2	.	TRBD1	CAGSGGNYGYTF	TGTGCCGGATCAGGGGGAAACTATGGCTACACCTTC
16	TRBV3-1/TRBV3-2	TRBJ2-5	.	TRBD2	CASSQAGLAGIETQYF	TGTGCCAGCAGCCAGGCGGGACTAGCGGGAATAGAGACCCAGTACTTC
12	TRBV2	TRBJ2-1	.	.	CASTRYYNEQFF	TGTGCCAGCACGCGGTACTACAATGAGCAGTTCTTC
14	TRBV6-5	TRBJ2-2	.	TRBD2	CASTREGGTGELFF	TGTGCCAGCACGCGGGAGGGCGGCACCGGGGAGCTGTTTTTT
16	TRBV5-6	TRBJ1-6	.	TRBD1	CASSELQGFRSSPLHF	TGTGCCAGCAGCGAATTACAGGGGTTCAGGTCTTCACCCCTCCACTTT
17	TRBV15	TRBJ2-2	.	TRBD1	CATSRVLVLRGTGELFF	TGTGCCACCAGCAGAGTGTTGGTCCTCAGGGGGACCGGGGAGCTGTTTTTT
17	TRBV25-1	TRBJ2-2	.	TRBD2	CASSVQTGTSLTGELFF	TGTGCCAGCAGTGTCCAAACCGGGACTAGCCTAACCGGGGAGCTGTTTTTT
17	TRBV13	TRBJ1-6	.	TRBD1	CASSSSLGQGNNSPLHF	TGTGCCAGCAGCTCGAGCCTGGGACAGGGAAATAATTCACCCCTCCACTTT
13	TRBV3-1/TRBV3-2	TRBJ2-5	.	.	CASSQGGFGTQYF	TGTGCCAGCAGCCAAGGGGGCTTTGGGACCCAGTACTTC
15	TRBV28	TRBJ2-2	few	.	CASNDGRGVIGELFF	TGTGCCAGCAATGACGGCAGGGGGGTCATAGGGGAGCTGTTTTTT
19	TRBV5-3	TRBJ2-3	.	TRBD2	CARSFKPILGLAPADTQYF	TGTGCCAGAAGCTTCAAACCAATCCTTGGACTAGCCCCCGCAGATACGCAGTATTTT
14	TRBV11-2	TRBJ2-7	.	.	CASSLHTVAYEQYF	TGTGCCAGCAGCTTACATACAGTAGCCTACGAGCAGTACTTC
13	TRBV2	TRBJ2-1	once	.	CASSRDIEREQFF	TGTGCCAGCAGCCGGGACATCGAGCGTGAGCAGTTCTTC
14	TRBV6-6	TRBJ1-2	.	.	CASRAETNNYGYTF	TGTGCCAGCAGAGCGGAGACAAACAACTATGGCTACACCTTC
15	TRBV5-1	TRBJ2-2	.	TRBD2	CASSPTSGSLGELFF	TGCGCCAGCAGCCCCACTAGCGGGAGCTTAGGGGAGCTGTTTTTT
17	TRBV19	TRBJ2-7	.	TRBD2	CASSRDSGTSLFYEQYF	TGTGCCAGTAGTAGGGATTCCGGGACTAGTTTATTCTACGAGCAGTACTTC
16	TRBV25-1	TRBJ2-3	.	.	CASSPGGGRSTDTQYF	TGTGCCAGCAGTCCCGGAGGTGGGAGGAGCACAGATACGCAGTATTTT
16	TRBV4-2	TRBJ2-1	.	TRBD1	CASSKGGRYSYNEQFF	TGTGCCAGCAGCAAAGGGGGCCGTTACTCCTACAATGAGCAGTTCTTC
12	TRBV20-1	TRBJ2-1	.	.	CSASRGRNEQFF	TGCAGTGCTAGTAGGGGTCGGAATGAGCAGTTCTTC
16	TRBV27	TRBJ2-5	.	TRBD2	CASSVSGGGGGETQYF	TGTGCCAGCTCAGTTTCGGGCGGGGGTGGCGGAGAGACCCAGTACTTC
15	TRBV9	TRBJ2-3	.	.	CASTLGTHSTDTQYF	TGTGCCAGCACCCTAGGTACTCATAGCACAGATACGCAGTATTTT
14	TRBV6-5	TRBJ1-1	.	.	CAPSRGGLDTEAFF	TGTGCCCCCTCCCGGGGGGGGCTGGACACTGAAGCTTTCTTT
15	TRBV18	TRBJ2-4	.	TRBD2	CASSPPPVPGGIQYF	TGTGCCAGCTCACCCCCCCCGGTCCCGGGAGGCATTCAGTACTTC
15	TRBV7-9	TRBJ1-2	.	TRBD1	CASSLAGQSAYGYTF	TGTGCCAGCAGCTTAGCGGGACAGTCCGCCTATGGCTACACCTTC
14	TRBV6-5	TRBJ1-5	.	TRBD1	CASSRTGEAQPQHF	TGTGCCAGCAGTCGGACAGGGGAGGCTCAGCCCCAGCATTTT
15	TRBV11-2	TRBJ2-5	.	TRBD2	CASSLDPGSGSYQYF	TGTGCCAGCAGCTTAGACCCCGGGAGCGGGAGTTACCAGTACTTC
12	TRBV3-1/TRBV3-2	TRBJ1-1	.	TRBD1	CASRETGAQAFF	TGTGCCAGCAGGGAGACAGGGGCACAAGCTTTCTTT
14	TRBV3-1/TRBV3-2	TRBJ1-2	.	.	CASSRNTGTTGYTF	TGTGCCAGCAGCCGCAACACAGGGACTACTGGCTACACCTTC
14	TRBV30	TRBJ2-4	.	TRBD1	CAWNRDRVPNIQYF	TGTGCCTGGAACCGGGACAGGGTTCCCAACATTCAGTACTTC
15	TRBV7-2	TRBJ2-7	.	.	CASSPGLLISYEQYF	TGTGCCAGCAGCCCGGGACTCCTGATCTCATACGAGCAGTACTTC
13	TRBV6-6	TRBJ2-3	.	.	CASSTRRTDTQYF	TGTGCCAGCAGCACAAGAAGAACAGATACGCAGTATTTT
13	TRBV29-1	TRBJ1-1	.	.	CSVGTASGTEAFF	TGCAGCGTTGGAACGGCCTCGGGAACTGAAGCTTTCTTT
13	TRBV10-2	TRBJ2-7	.	TRBD1	CASSPGQLYEQYF	TGCGCCAGCTCGCCGGGACAGCTCTACGAGCAGTACTTC
13	TRBV6-5	TRBJ2-1	.	TRBD1	CASRNRGSNEQFF	TGTGCCAGCAGGAACAGGGGCTCCAATGAGCAGTTCTTC
15	TRBV2	TRBJ1-5	.	.	CASSQQGSSNQPQHF	TGTGCCAGCAGTCAACAGGGATCTAGCAATCAGCCCCAGCATTTT
16	TRBV7-2	TRBJ2-3	once	TRBD2	CASSPRRLAGRDTQYF	TGTGCCAGCAGCCCCCGCAGACTAGCGGGAAGGGATACGCAGTATTTT
14	TRBV28	TRBJ1-3	once	TRBD1	CASRPGQAGNTIYF	TGTGCCAGCAGACCGGGACAGGCTGGAAACACCATATATTTT
14	TRBV19	TRBJ1-3	.	.	CASTVYSSGNTIYF	TGTGCCAGTACCGTTTACAGCTCTGGAAACACCATATATTTT